Listed here are 21 T cell receptor beta chains from one sample, sequenced in a study of blood T cell repertoires in COVID-19. Repertoires were generated with immunoSEQ multiplex PCR, while TCRdb's copy carries only in-frame clones and drops some. The top ten clones hold 2.5% to 3% of a sample with about 400,000 clones, roughly 87% of them seen once. Sequences were obtained from PBMCs or T cells enriched from blood (not recorded which). These receptors came from a woman in her twenties or thirties who had recovered from COVID-19.

The genes are TRBV6-2 or TRBV6-3 and TRBJ2-1, with 11 nucleotides matching TRBD2. Germline CDR1 and CDR2: MNHEY and SVGEGT. The junction had 5 bases not matched to a gene; V was cut back by 0 bases and J by 7 bases. The CDR3 length is 16 residues. CDR3 sequence reads: CASSYSRLAGQNEQFF. CDR3 sequence (DNA): TGTGCCAGCAGTTACTCGCGACTAGCGGGGCAGAATGAGCAGTTCTTC.

This clone was detected once. The chain carries TRBV7-9 and TRBJ1-5; D gene ambiguous. The V and J ends lost 1 base and 3 bases respectively, with 7 bases between them. From germline, CDR1 is SEHNR and CDR2 FQNEAQ (reference sequence). The length of the CDR3 is 14 residues. The CDR3 nucleotides read TGTGCCAGCAGCTTAGGCAGGCCCAATCAGCCCCAGCATTTT. This codes for CASSLGRPNQPQHF.

The V and J genes are TRBV2 and TRBJ1-6; a possible D gene is TRBD1 (6 bases). V shed 8 bases and J shed 5 bases, with 13 bases lying between them. The germline gives CDR1 SNHLY, CDR2 FYNNEI. The length of the CDR3 is 14 residues. The CDR3 DNA reads as TGTGCCAGCGTTGGGACACCTAATAATTCACCCCTCCACTTT. Its translation is CASVGTPNNSPLHF.

The V and J genes are TRBV9 and TRBJ1-1; D is unclear. Germline V gene data show CDR1 as SGDLS and CDR2 as YYNGEE. V lost 4 bases and J 2 bases, leaving 18 bases between the germline ends. This CDR3 spans 16 amino acids. The CDR3 region is CASSTSRSIFNTEAFF. CDR3 sequence (DNA): TGTGCCAGCAGCACATCCCGGAGCATTTTCAACACTGAAGCTTTCTTT.

This chain links TRBV3-1 (or the pseudogene TRBV3-2) with TRBJ1-2, with unresolved D. This CDR3 is built from 14 residues. Germline V gene lookup returns CDR1 LGHDT and CDR2 YNNKEL (reference sequence). Trimming took off 4 bases at V and 8 bases at J, with 17 bases between the two ends. The CDR3, as DNA: TGTGCCAGCAGCCGCGACGTGGCGAGGGAGGGCTACACCTTC. The encoded protein is CASSRDVAREGYTF.

The chain uses TRBV4-1 and TRBJ2-2; 9 bases align to TRBD1. The V and J ends lost 2 bases and 4 bases, in that order; junction bases with no gene match: 5. The CDR3 has 16 amino acids. The germline V gene has CDR1 MGHRA and CDR2 YSYEKL. Written as DNA, the CDR3 is TGCGCCAGCAGCCAACACGACAGGGGGGGCACCGGGGAGCTGTTTTTT. Its translation is CASSQHDRGGTGELFF.

J is TRBJ1-1 and V is TRBV6-5; D call uncertain. CDR1 MNHEY and CDR2 SVGAGI come from the germline V gene. Trimming took 5 bases from V and 11 from J, leaving 18 bases between them. This CDR3 region has 13 residues. The CDR3: CASSTPGGREAFF. The CDR3 coding sequence is TGTGCCAGCAGTACCCCGGGAGGGCGGGAGGCTTTCTTT.

The CDR3 coding sequence is TGTGCCAGCTCACTAATCGACACCTCCTCTGGAAACACCATATATTTT. Encoded protein: CASSLIDTSSGNTIYF. The V and J genes are TRBV18 and TRBJ1-3; no clear D gene. Germline V CDR1 and CDR2: KGHSH, LQKENI. CDR3 length equals 16 residues. Trimming shortened V by 4 bases and J by 0 bases, and 13 bases separated the two germline ends.

This clone was observed a few times. The chain joins TRBV7-9 to TRBJ2-1, with 8 bases identical to TRBD2. The CDR3 has 15 amino acids. CDR1 SEHNR and CDR2 FQNEAQ come from the germline V gene (reference sequence). The V and J ends lost 5 bases and 10 bases, in that order; junction bases with no gene match: 13. The CDR3 spells CASSPGELAVSEQFF. The DNA for the CDR3 is TGTGCCAGCAGCCCCGGAGAACTAGCGGTTTCAGAGCAGTTCTTC.

The J gene is TRBJ1-2, the V gene TRBV28, with 10 bases aligning to TRBD1. Germline assignment: CDR1 MDHEN and CDR2 SYDVKM. The CDR3 length is 14 residues. Trimming took 6 bases from V and 3 from J; bases not matched to a gene: 4. CDR3 coding DNA: TGTGCCAGCAGAAGACAGGGGGCCGACTATGGCTACACCTTC. This codes for CASRRQGADYGYTF.

The chain combines TRBV29-1 with TRBJ2-7, with TRBD2 matching over 7 bases. Germline V gene data show CDR1 as SQVTM and CDR2 as ANQGSEA. The CDR3 consists of 13 residues. Unmatched junction bases numbered 8, after V lost 2 bases and J lost 7 bases. The CDR3: CSVEMGGTQEQYF. DNA for the CDR3: TGCAGCGTTGAAATGGGGGGGACGCAAGAGCAGTACTTC.

V and J are TRBV5-1 and TRBJ2-7; D possibly corresponds to TRBD1 (5 bases). This CDR3 is 15 amino acids long. The germline gives CDR1 SGHRS, CDR2 YFSETQ. V lost 6 bases and J 2 bases, leaving 18 bases between the germline ends. As DNA, the CDR3 is TGCGCCAGCATTCGGCGTCTTGCAGGGCCCTACGAGCAGTACTTC. Protein sequence: CASIRRLAGPYEQYF.

This rearrangement joins TRBV24-1 to TRBJ1-2, with TRBD1 matching 8 bases. The trim removed 4 bases at V and 8 bases at J, leaving 11 bases unmatched. The germline V gene encodes CDR1 KGHDR and CDR2 SFDVKD. This CDR3 is built from 15 residues. The CDR3 DNA follows: TGTGCCACCAGTGACCGAGAGGACAGGGCCGGCGGCTACACCTTC. Its translation is CATSDREDRAGGYTF.

The genes are TRBV18 and TRBJ1-2, with TRBD1 identical over 10 bases. The CDR3 loop spans 15 amino acids. Germline V gene lookup returns CDR1 KGHSH and CDR2 LQKENI. V lost 3 bases and J lost 6; bases outside the gene matches: 7. CDR3 amino acids: CASSPTGTGEHGYTF. The CDR3 nucleotides are TGTGCCAGCTCACCTACGGGGACAGGGGAACATGGCTACACCTTC.

The CDR3: CASSEEHLTSGNTIYF. The DNA for the CDR3 is TGTGCCAGCAGTGAAGAACACCTTACCTCTGGAAACACCATATATTTT. The V call is TRBV2, the J call TRBJ1-3; D is unclear. The germline gives CDR1 SNHLY, CDR2 FYNNEI. The V end lost 1 base, the J end lost 0 bases, and 10 bases lay between the germline ends. The CDR3 has 16 amino acids. The complete variable domain, with remaining parts taken from reference TRBV2 and TRBJ1-3, reads EPEVTQTPSHQVTQMGQEVILRCVPISNHLYFYWYRQILGQKVEFLVSFYNNEISEKSEIFDDQFSVERPDGSNFTLKIRSTKLEDSAMYFCASSEEHLTSGNTIYFGEGSWLTVV.

V is TRBV7-2 and J is TRBJ2-7; 7 positions match TRBD2. The CDR3 is 15 amino acids. Per germline, CDR1 SGHTA and CDR2 FQGNSA. With V trimmed by 2 bases and J by 2 bases, 6 bases remained unmatched. The DNA of the CDR3 is TGTGCCAGCAGCTTAACTGGTCTAGCGGCCTACGAGCAGTACTTC. This encodes CASSLTGLAAYEQYF. The full variable domain, with the rest looked up from reference TRBV7-2 and TRBJ2-7, is GAGVSQSPSNKVTEKGKDVELRCDPISGHTALYWYRQSLGQGLEFLIYFQGNSAPDKSGLPSDRFSAERTGGSVSTLTIQRTQQEDSAVYLCASSLTGLAAYEQYFGPGTRLTVT.

Here the CDR3 DNA reads TGTGCCAGCAGCCGCCGGAATGAGCAGTTCTTC. This gives the protein CASSRRNEQFF. The gene calls are TRBV27 and TRBJ2-1; the D is unclear. The V gene's germline CDR1 is MNHEY and CDR2 SMNVEV (reference sequence). CDR3 length equals 11 residues. V was cut by 6 bases and J by 7 bases, with 7 bases left in between.

The chain carries TRBV28 and TRBJ2-2, with 10 bases fitting TRBD2. CDR1 MDHEN and CDR2 SYDVKM come from the germline V gene. The junction had 5 bases not matched to a gene; V was cut back by 3 bases and J by 1 base. The CDR3 is 17 amino acids. CDR3: CASSFGLAVLNTGELFF. CDR3 DNA sequence: TGTGCCAGCAGTTTTGGACTAGCGGTCCTGAACACCGGGGAGCTGTTTTTT.

The chain is built from TRBV27 and TRBJ2-3; D might be TRBD1 (6 bases). The V gene's germline CDR1 is MNHEY and CDR2 SMNVEV (reference sequence). V gave up 3 bases and J gave up 5 bases, with 12 bases separating them. The CDR3 is 14 residues long. CDR3 amino acids: CASSFVGAGDTQYF. In DNA, the CDR3 is TGTGCCAGCAGTTTCGTGGGGGCCGGAGATACGCAGTATTTT.

As for this clone: The same CDR3 can be traced to other DNA sequences in this sample. The DNA of the CDR3 is TGTGCCAGCAGCCTAGCGGGGGAGAACACTGAAGCTTTCTTT. Translating gives CASSLAGENTEAFF. J is TRBJ1-1 and V is TRBV11-2; possible D gene TRBD1, 5 bases. The CDR3 loop spans 14 amino acids. V lost 5 bases, J lost 1 base, and 11 bases lay in between. The germline CDR1 and CDR2 sequences are SGHAT and FQNNGV.

V is TRBV7-9 and J is TRBJ1-3; D remains ambiguous. This CDR3 is 15 amino acids long. The germline V and J ends were trimmed by 3 bases and 0 bases, with 9 bases remaining between them. The germline gives CDR1 SEHNR, CDR2 FQNEAQ (reference sequence). The CDR3 loop is CASSLRAASGNTIYF. DNA of the CDR3: TGTGCCAGCAGCTTGCGGGCGGCCTCTGGAAACACCATATATTTT.